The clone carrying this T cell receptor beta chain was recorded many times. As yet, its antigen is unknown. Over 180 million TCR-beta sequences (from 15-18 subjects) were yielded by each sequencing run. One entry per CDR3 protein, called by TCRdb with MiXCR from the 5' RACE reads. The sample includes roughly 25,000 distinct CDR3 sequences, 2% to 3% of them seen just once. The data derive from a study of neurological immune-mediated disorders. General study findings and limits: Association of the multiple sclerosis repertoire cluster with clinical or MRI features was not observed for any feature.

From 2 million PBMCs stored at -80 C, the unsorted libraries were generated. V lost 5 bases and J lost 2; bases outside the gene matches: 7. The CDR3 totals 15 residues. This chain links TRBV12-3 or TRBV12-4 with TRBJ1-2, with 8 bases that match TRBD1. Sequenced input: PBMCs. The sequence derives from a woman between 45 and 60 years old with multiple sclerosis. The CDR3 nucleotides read TGTGCCAGCAGTACCACCGGGACAGGAAACTATGGCTACACCTTC. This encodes CASSTTGTGNYGYTF.